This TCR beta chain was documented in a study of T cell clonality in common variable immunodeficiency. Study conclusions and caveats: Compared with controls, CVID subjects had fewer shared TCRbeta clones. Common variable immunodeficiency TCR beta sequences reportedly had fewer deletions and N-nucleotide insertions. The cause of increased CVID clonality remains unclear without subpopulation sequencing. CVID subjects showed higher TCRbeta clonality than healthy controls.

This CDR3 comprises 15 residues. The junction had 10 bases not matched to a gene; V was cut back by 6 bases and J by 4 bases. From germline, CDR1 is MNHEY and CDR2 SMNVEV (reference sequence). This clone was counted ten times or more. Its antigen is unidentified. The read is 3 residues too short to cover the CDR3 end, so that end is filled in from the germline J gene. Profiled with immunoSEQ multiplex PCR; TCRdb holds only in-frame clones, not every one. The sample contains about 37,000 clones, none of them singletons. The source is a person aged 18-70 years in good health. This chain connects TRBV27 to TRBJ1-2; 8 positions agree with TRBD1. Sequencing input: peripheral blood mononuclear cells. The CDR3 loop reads CASSPGTGTLYGYTF. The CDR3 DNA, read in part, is TGTGCCAGCAGCCCCGGGACAGGTACTCTCTATGGC.